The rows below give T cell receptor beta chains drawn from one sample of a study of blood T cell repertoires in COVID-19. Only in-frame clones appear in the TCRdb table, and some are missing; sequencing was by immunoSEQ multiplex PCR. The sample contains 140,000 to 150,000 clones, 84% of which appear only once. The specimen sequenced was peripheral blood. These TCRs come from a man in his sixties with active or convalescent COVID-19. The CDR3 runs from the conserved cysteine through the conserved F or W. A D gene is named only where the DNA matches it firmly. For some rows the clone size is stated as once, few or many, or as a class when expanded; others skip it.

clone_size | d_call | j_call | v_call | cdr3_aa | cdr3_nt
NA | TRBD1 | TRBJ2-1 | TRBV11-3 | CASSTEGGTYNEQFF | TGTGCCAGCAGCACCGAAGGGGGCACCTACAATGAGCAGTTCTTC
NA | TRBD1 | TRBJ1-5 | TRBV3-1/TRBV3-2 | CASSQTGGRQPQHF | TGTGCCAGCAGCCAGACAGGGGGCAGACAGCCCCAGCATTTT
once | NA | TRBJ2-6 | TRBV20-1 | CSASTGPSGANVLTF | TGCAGTGCTAGTACAGGACCCTCTGGGGCCAACGTCCTGACTTTC
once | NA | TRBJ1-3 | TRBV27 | CASSSQGSGNTIYF | TGTGCCAGCAGTTCACAGGGATCCGGAAACACCATATATTTT
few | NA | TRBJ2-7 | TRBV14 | CASSQNRASNEQYF | TGTGCCAGCAGCCAAAACAGGGCTTCGAACGAGCAGTACTTC
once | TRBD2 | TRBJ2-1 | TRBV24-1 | CATSELGTSGVNEQFF | TGTGCCACCAGTGAGTTGGGGACTAGCGGAGTCAATGAGCAGTTCTTC
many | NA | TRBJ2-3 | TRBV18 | CASSPRQKGTDTQYF | TGTGCCAGCTCACCACGACAGAAAGGCACAGATACGCAGTATTTT
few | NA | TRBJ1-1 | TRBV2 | CASSDNPGKTEAFF | TGTGCCAGCAGTGACAACCCAGGGAAAACTGAAGCTTTCTTT
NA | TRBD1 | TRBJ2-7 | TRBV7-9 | CASSSTGDEQYF | TGTGCCAGCAGCTCAACAGGGGACGAGCAGTACTTC
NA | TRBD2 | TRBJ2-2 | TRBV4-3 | CASSQALAGVGELFF | TGCGCCAGCAGCCAAGCCTTAGCGGGAGTCGGGGAGCTGTTTTTT
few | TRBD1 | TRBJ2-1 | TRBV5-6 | CASSTGTADNEQFF | TGTGCCAGCAGCACCGGGACAGCAGATAATGAGCAGTTCTTC
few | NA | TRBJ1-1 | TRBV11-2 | CASSLERASGTEAFF | TGTGCCAGCAGCTTAGAACGGGCATCGGGGACTGAAGCTTTCTTT
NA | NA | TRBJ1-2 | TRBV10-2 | CASSDSNYGYTF | TGCGCCAGCAGTGACAGTAACTATGGCTACACCTTC
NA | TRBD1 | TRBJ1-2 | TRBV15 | CATSRDRANYGYTF | TGTGCCACCAGCAGGGACAGGGCCAACTATGGCTACACCTTC
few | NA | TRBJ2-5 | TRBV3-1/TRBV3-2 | CASRDRQETQYF | TGTGCCAGCAGAGACAGACAAGAGACCCAGTACTTC
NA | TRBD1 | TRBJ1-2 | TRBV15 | CATPRGFTGYYGYTF | TGTGCCACACCCAGGGGGTTTACAGGGTACTATGGCTACACCTTC
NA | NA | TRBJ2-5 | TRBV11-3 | CASSSTAGRSALGTQYF | TGTGCCAGCAGCTCAACGGCGGGCCGATCTGCTCTGGGGACCCAGTACTTC
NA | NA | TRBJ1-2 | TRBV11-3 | CASSLEGRGYGYTF | TGTGCCAGCAGCTTAGAGGGCAGGGGCTATGGCTACACCTTC
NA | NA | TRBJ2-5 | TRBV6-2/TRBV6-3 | CASSRQGWRETQYF | TGTGCCAGCAGTCGGCAGGGATGGAGAGAGACCCAGTACTTC
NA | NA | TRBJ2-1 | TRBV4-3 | CASSQDQTGRSYNEQFF | TGCGCCAGCAGCCAAGATCAAACCGGTAGGAGCTACAATGAGCAGTTCTTC
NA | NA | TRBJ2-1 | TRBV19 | CASSMGWVGNEQFF | TGTGCCAGTAGTATGGGCTGGGTCGGCAATGAGCAGTTCTTC
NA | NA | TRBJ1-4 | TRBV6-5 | CASSPEISYEKLFF | TGTGCCAGCAGCCCGGAGATCTCTTATGAAAAACTGTTTTTT
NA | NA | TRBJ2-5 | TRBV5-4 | CASSFLGEETQYF | TGTGCCAGCAGCTTTCTCGGGGAAGAGACCCAGTACTTC
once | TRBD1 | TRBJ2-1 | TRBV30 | CAWSKGQGAMNEQFF | TGTGCCTGGAGTAAGGGGCAGGGGGCAATGAATGAGCAGTTCTTC
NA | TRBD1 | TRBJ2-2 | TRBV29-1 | CSVGTGTGNTGELFF | TGCAGCGTGGGAACCGGGACAGGGAACACCGGGGAGCTGTTTTTT
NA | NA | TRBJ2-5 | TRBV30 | CAWSVFSGETQYF | TGTGCCTGGAGTGTATTTAGCGGAGAGACCCAGTACTTC
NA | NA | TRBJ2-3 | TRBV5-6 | CASRAGATSTDTQYF | TGTGCCAGCAGGGCGGGGGCGACCTCCACAGATACGCAGTATTTT
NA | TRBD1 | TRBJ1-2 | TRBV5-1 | CASSLVGQGDYGYTF | TGCGCCAGCAGCTTGGTGGGACAGGGTGACTATGGCTACACCTTC
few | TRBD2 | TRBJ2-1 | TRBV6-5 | CASSSKLAGVYNEQFF | TGTGCCAGCAGTTCTAAACTAGCGGGAGTTTACAATGAGCAGTTCTTC
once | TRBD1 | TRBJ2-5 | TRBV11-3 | CASRDRVGETQYF | TGTGCCAGCAGGGACAGGGTTGGGGAGACCCAGTACTTC